What follows describes a single TCR beta chain. TCRdb keeps only in-frame clones here, not all; method: immunoSEQ multiplex PCR. The sample lists a few hundred thousand clones; about nine tenths were seen once. This record belongs to a study of blood T cell repertoires in COVID-19. Study-wide context: The United States, Italy and Spain supplied acute and convalescent COVID-19 samples.

From germline, CDR1 is MNHEY and CDR2 SMNVEV (reference sequence). Trimming cost V 8 bases and J 4 bases; bases outside gene matches: 7. The CDR3 spans 13 residues. Seattle patients were enrolled while actively infected and followed longitudinally. The chain carries TRBV27 and TRBJ1-2; 7 bases align to TRBD1. The sequencing input was peripheral blood. The receptor was derived from a woman aged 60-75 years with COVID-19, enrolled during active disease. The CDR3 coding sequence is TGTGCCAGCGCTGGTGGACAGGCCTATGGCTACACCTTC. This gives the protein CASAGGQAYGYTF.